Listed below are T cell receptor beta chains from one sample, sequenced in a study of high-grade serous ovarian cancer treatment subgroups. Sequencing was performed with immunoSEQ multiplex PCR; in TCRdb, only in-frame clones are kept and a portion is missing. Of around 15,000 clones in the sample, roughly nine tenths are singletons; the top ten hold around 6.4%. The source material was tumor tissue. The receptors come from a human donor with high-grade serous ovarian cancer. The CDR3 runs from the conserved cysteine through the conserved F or W. D genes are given only for firm matches. Not all rows give a size; the values are once, few, many and, for expanded clones, a class.

v_call,j_call,clone_size,d_call,cdr3_aa,cdr3_nt
TRBV5-1,TRBJ1-5,once,.,CASSLGANSNQPQHF,TGCGCCAGCAGCTTGGGGGCTAATAGCAATCAGCCCCAGCATTTT
TRBV6-5,TRBJ1-1,.,.,CASSWGLGDTEAFF,TGTGCCAGCAGTTGGGGGTTAGGAGACACTGAAGCTTTCTTT
TRBV19,TRBJ1-1,.,.,CASTPWTASEAFF,TGTGCCAGCACCCCATGGACCGCGTCTGAAGCTTTCTTT
TRBV5-1,TRBJ2-7,.,TRBD2,CASSVGLAGVYEQYF,TGCGCCAGCAGCGTGGGACTAGCGGGGGTGTACGAGCAGTACTTC
TRBV7-9,TRBJ2-2,.,.,CASTGRNTGELFF,TGTGCCAGCACCGGGCGGAACACCGGGGAGCTGTTTTTT
TRBV4-3,TRBJ1-2,.,.,CASSQVGGYGYTF,TGCGCCAGCAGCCAAGTCGGAGGCTATGGCTACACCTTC
TRBV7-2,TRBJ2-1,.,.,CASRAFGLANEQFF,TGTGCCAGCAGGGCATTCGGCCTAGCCAATGAGCAGTTCTTC
TRBV7-8,TRBJ2-1,.,TRBD2,CASQLVGLAGGFYNEQFF,TGTGCCAGCCAACTCGTCGGGCTAGCGGGGGGGTTTTACAATGAGCAGTTCTTC
TRBV5-4,TRBJ2-5,.,.,CASSFSVGSETQYF,TGTGCCAGCAGCTTTTCGGTCGGCTCAGAGACCCAGTACTTC
TRBV9,TRBJ1-6,.,TRBD1,CASSGTTGTGFNSPLHF,TGTGCCAGCAGCGGAACGACGGGGACAGGGTTTAATTCACCCCTCCACTTT
TRBV7-2,TRBJ1-2,.,.,CASSLSQDPVYGYTF,TGTGCCAGCAGCTTATCACAGGACCCGGTCTATGGCTACACCTTC
TRBV11-3,TRBJ2-1,.,TRBD1,CASSLGRDRTYNEQFF,TGTGCCAGCAGCCTAGGCCGGGACAGGACCTACAATGAGCAGTTCTTC
TRBV19,TRBJ2-7,.,.,CASSTGHYEQYF,TGTGCCAGTAGTACAGGGCACTACGAGCAGTACTTC
TRBV5-5,TRBJ2-1,.,.,CASSLVAYNEQFF,TGTGCCAGCAGCTTGGTCGCCTACAATGAGCAGTTCTTC
TRBV7-3,TRBJ1-1,.,.,CASSLLMNTEAFF,TGTGCCAGCAGCTTACTTATGAACACTGAAGCTTTCTTT
TRBV7-9,TRBJ1-3,.,.,CASSLSSGGNTIYF,TGTGCCAGCAGCTTAAGTTCAGGGGGAAACACCATATATTTT
TRBV30,TRBJ1-2,.,.,CAWTASGAYGYTF,TGTGCCTGGACCGCGTCAGGGGCCTATGGCTACACCTTC
TRBV25-1,TRBJ2-7,.,.,CARRTWRFEQYF,TGTGCCCGTCGGACCTGGAGGTTCGAGCAGTACTTC
TRBV6-6,TRBJ2-7,.,.,CASSRSGAPYEQYF,TGTGCCAGCAGTAGATCCGGGGCTCCCTACGAGCAGTACTTC
TRBV18,TRBJ2-7,.,.,CASSPNEDEQYF,TGTGCCAGCTCACCAAATGAGGACGAGCAGTACTTC
TRBV10-2,TRBJ2-2,.,TRBD1,CASSEYETGFAGELFF,TGCGCCAGCAGTGAGTACGAGACAGGGTTCGCCGGGGAGCTGTTTTTT
TRBV5-1,TRBJ2-7,.,.,CASRQGDEQYF,TGCGCCAGCAGACAGGGCGACGAGCAGTACTTC
TRBV7-6,TRBJ1-1,.,.,CASSSSLGPEAFF,TGTGCCAGCAGCTCGAGCTTGGGGCCCGAAGCTTTCTTT
TRBV7-2,TRBJ1-1,.,.,CASSLVSPSVISPRTEAFF,TGTGCCAGCAGCTTAGTCTCACCGTCAGTAATCAGTCCGAGGACTGAAGCTTTCTTT
TRBV19,TRBJ2-1,.,TRBD2,CASSILRGAYNEQFF,TGTGCCAGTAGTATTCTCCGGGGGGCCTACAATGAGCAGTTCTTC
TRBV4-2,TRBJ1-4,few,.,CASSSGEKLFF,TGTGCCAGCAGCAGCGGTGAAAAACTGTTTTTT
TRBV18,TRBJ2-3,.,.,CASSPPSLGETQYF,TGTGCCAGCTCACCACCCTCGTTGGGGGAGACGCAGTATTTT
TRBV6-5,TRBJ2-1,.,.,CASKDGQGWAQFF,TGTGCCAGCAAGGATGGGCAGGGTTGGGCTCAGTTCTTC
TRBV5-1,TRBJ2-6,.,TRBD1,CASSLQGTGANVLTF,TGCGCCAGCAGCTTACAGGGGACTGGGGCCAACGTCCTGACTTTC
TRBV11-2,TRBJ1-4,.,.,CASSLAPDYNEKLFF,TGTGCCAGCAGCTTAGCCCCGGACTATAATGAAAAACTGTTTTTT
TRBV7-9,TRBJ2-1,.,.,CASSLNWGGDEQFF,TGTGCCAGCAGCTTAAATTGGGGGGGCGATGAGCAGTTCTTC
TRBV7-2,TRBJ1-6,.,.,CASSLLGPFTYSPLHF,TGTGCCAGCAGCTTACTCGGCCCCTTTACCTATTCACCCCTCCACTTT
TRBV19,TRBJ1-2,once,.,CASSIPFGQDDGYTF,TGTGCCAGTAGTATCCCCTTCGGCCAGGACGATGGCTACACCTTC
TRBV5-4,TRBJ2-2,.,.,CASSLDRVNTGELFF,TGTGCCAGCAGCTTGGACAGGGTGAACACCGGGGAGCTGTTTTTT
TRBV5-1,TRBJ1-5,.,.,CASSLGVNQPQHF,TGCGCCAGCAGCTTGGGTGTAAATCAGCCCCAGCATTTT